The 21 T cell receptor beta chains below all came from one sample that was sequenced in a study of PD-1 blockade in classical Hodgkin lymphoma (dated by TCRdb to about 2020). According to the study, the label for this sample's time point signals: cycle 4 day 1 (C4D1), after less than 7 weeks of nivolumab. Every trial patient had relapsed following autologous stem cell transplantation, and prior brentuximab vedotin exposure was what differed among cohorts A, B and C. The protocol used for the library was the immunoSEQ multiplex PCR assay. Imported from immuneACCESS, the table was reduced by TCRdb to in-frame sequences with V and J called. These copies leave out some clones; in studies compared against another copy, an unresolved V gene accounts for under half, and the cause of the remainder is not known. The sample profile shows some 13,000 clones; about 82% of them were found once. Approximately 15% of the sample is taken by the ten largest.

The material was peripheral blood mononuclear cells (PBMCs), obtained before the fourth cycle of nivolumab. The receptors come from a human donor with classical Hodgkin lymphoma.

This clone appeared a few times. The chain links TRBV27 to TRBJ1-5; TRBD1 is a possible D gene (5 bases). The germline V gene has CDR1 MNHEY and CDR2 SMNVEV (reference sequence). V was shortened by 6 bases and J by 2 bases, with 14 bases between the two germline ends. CDR3 size: 15 residues. This CDR3 reads CASSPLVGGNQPQHF. DNA for the CDR3: TGTGCCAGCAGCCCCCTAGTAGGGGGCAATCAGCCCCAGCATTTT.

This clone has just a few counts. V is TRBV4-3 and J is TRBJ1-5; D remains unclear. CDR1 is LGHNA and CDR2 is YSLEER in the germline V gene. V dropped 1 base and J dropped 2 bases, with 9 bases sitting between them. The CDR3 spans 15 residues. The CDR3 DNA reads as TGCGCCAGCAGCCAAGTCGCATGGGGCAATCAGCCCCAGCATTTT. The encoded protein is CASSQVAWGNQPQHF.

The V and J genes are TRBV6-6 and TRBJ1-2; maybe TRBD1 (5 bases). From germline, CDR1 is MNHNY and CDR2 SVGAGI (reference sequence). This CDR3 contains 16 residues. Trimming left V 6 bases short and J 5 bases short, with 22 bases between. CDR3 protein: CASSLRRDGGAYGYTF. Written as DNA, the CDR3 is TGTGCCAGCAGCCTACGGCGGGACGGTGGAGCGTATGGCTACACCTTC.

This clone was observed a single time. The CDR3 is CASSLTSNEQFF. The DNA for the CDR3 is TGTGCCAGCAGCTTGACATCCAATGAGCAGTTCTTC. This rearrangement joins TRBV11-3 to TRBJ2-1, with unresolved D. Germline V CDR1 and CDR2: SGHNT, YENEEA. The CDR3 consists of 12 residues. Trimming pared 3 bases from V and 6 bases from J, leaving 6 bases between.

This clone has more than one count but fewer than ten. The chain joins TRBV7-8 to TRBJ2-1; TRBD2 matches at 10 bases. Per germline, CDR1 SGHVS and CDR2 FQNEAQ. This CDR3 has 16 amino acids. Trimming took 2 bases from V and 8 from J; bases not matched to a gene: 9. DNA of the CDR3: TGTGCCAGCAGCTTAAGCGGGGGGGCGGGTAATGATGAGCAGTTCTTC. This sequence encodes CASSLSGGAGNDEQFF. The entire variable domain, with the rest obtained from reference TRBV7-8 and TRBJ2-1, is as follows: GAGVSQSPRYKVAKRGQDVALRCDPISGHVSLFWYQQALGQGPEFLTYFQNEAQLDKSGLPSDRFFAERPEGSVSTLKIQRTQQEDSAVYLCASSLSGGAGNDEQFFGPGTRLTVL.

The genes are TRBV28 and TRBJ1-1; D possibly corresponds to TRBD1 (6 bases). CDR3 length: 14 amino acids. With 4 bases removed from V and 1 base from J, the gap between germline ends came to 10 bases. Germline-derived CDR1 and CDR2 are MDHEN and SYDVKM. CDR3 amino acids: CASSSWTANTEAFF. CDR3 DNA: TGTGCCAGCAGTTCATGGACAGCGAACACTGAAGCTTTCTTT. Variable domain in full (rest from reference TRBV28 and TRBJ1-1): DVKVTQSSRYLVKRTGEKVFLECVQDMDHENMFWYRQDPGLGLRLIYFSYDVKMKEKGDIPEGYSVSREKKERFSLILESASTNQTSMYLCASSSWTANTEAFFGQGTRLTVV.

The rearrangement links TRBV5-6 to TRBJ1-2, with 10 positions matching TRBD1. Looked up from germline, CDR1 is SGHDT and CDR2 is YYEEEE. After removal of 0 bases from V and 8 bases from J, the junction contained 4 bases not matched to a gene. There are 14 residues in the CDR3. The CDR3 region is CASSLGQGATGYTF. Here the CDR3 DNA reads TGTGCCAGCAGCTTGGGACAGGGGGCGACCGGCTACACCTTC.

The chain uses TRBV4-1 and TRBJ2-7; D not resolved. This CDR3 is 13 amino acids long. Germline CDR1 reads MGHRA; CDR2 reads YSYEKL. V gave up 3 bases and J gave up 1 base, with 7 bases separating them. The CDR3 sequence is CASSQLPSYEQYF. The CDR3 DNA is TGCGCCAGCAGCCAGCTCCCGTCCTACGAGCAGTACTTC.

For the CDR3, the DNA is TGTGCCAGCAGTCTTAATCAGCCCCAGCATTTT. It yields the protein CASSLNQPQHF. This chain connects TRBV28 to TRBJ1-5; no definite D call. This CDR3 is built from 11 residues. Trimming took off 5 bases at V and 4 bases at J, with 3 bases between the two ends. In germline, CDR1 is MDHEN, CDR2 SYDVKM.

This sequence joins TRBV7-9 and TRBJ2-5; D unresolved. Germline V gene sequence: CDR1 SEHNR, CDR2 FQNEAQ (reference sequence). The length of the CDR3 is 15 residues. V was shortened by 0 bases and J by 1 base, with 9 bases between the two germline ends. The CDR3 loop reads CASSLAPALQETQYF. Here the CDR3 DNA reads TGTGCCAGCAGCTTAGCCCCGGCCCTCCAAGAGACCCAGTACTTC.

This rearrangement joins TRBV19 to TRBJ1-1, with D unclear. This CDR3 has 13 residues. Between the trimmed V and J ends, which lost 2 bases and 6 bases, there was a span of 10 bases. Germline V gene data show CDR1 as LNHDA and CDR2 as SQIVND (reference sequence). Here the CDR3 DNA reads TGTGCCAGTAGTATAACACGGAGCTCTGAAGCTTTCTTT. Residues: CASSITRSSEAFF.

This sequence joins TRBV29-1 and TRBJ1-5; D not resolved. V was cut by 6 bases and J by 1 base, with 10 bases left in between. The CDR3 is 13 residues long. Germline V gene data show CDR1 as SQVTM and CDR2 as ANQGSEA. The CDR3: CSVRDGSNQPQHF. In DNA, the CDR3 is TGCAGCGTCCGTGATGGGAGCAATCAGCCCCAGCATTTT.

V usage is TRBV6-4 and J usage is TRBJ2-6; D perhaps matches TRBD1 (5 bases). Germline-derived CDR1 and CDR2 are MRHNA and SNTAGT. The V and J ends lost 3 bases and 0 bases respectively, with 9 bases between them. The CDR3 covers 16 residues. CDR3 loop: CASSETGDSGANVLTF. The CDR3, as DNA: TGTGCCAGCAGTGAAACAGGAGACTCTGGGGCCAACGTCCTGACTTTC.

CDR3 DNA: TGTGCCAGCAGTTTCGGGGGGGACTATAATTCACCCCTCCACTTT. Encoded protein: CASSFGGDYNSPLHF. The chain is built from TRBV28 and TRBJ1-6; D perhaps matches TRBD1 (5 bases). Deletions cut 3 bases from V and 3 bases from J, with 9 bases between. The CDR3 length is 15 residues. Germline V CDR1 and CDR2: MDHEN, SYDVKM.

The CDR3 here is CASRPGGGTDTQYF. In DNA, the CDR3 is TGTGCCAGTAGGCCCGGTGGGGGCACAGATACGCAGTATTTT. The chain uses TRBV19 and TRBJ2-3; D uncertain. CDR3 length equals 14 residues. The V gene's germline CDR1 is LNHDA and CDR2 SQIVND (reference sequence). The V and J ends lost 6 bases and 1 base respectively, with 11 bases between them. The full variable domain, completed using reference TRBV19 and TRBJ2-3, is DGGITQSPKYLFRKEGQNVTLSCEQNLNHDAMYWYRQDPGQGLRLIYYSQIVNDFQKGDIAEGYSVSREKKESFPLTVTSAQKNPTAFYLCASRPGGGTDTQYFGPGTRLTVL.

The chain recombines TRBV5-1 with TRBJ2-1; 12 nucleotides match TRBD2. This CDR3 region has 17 residues. Per the germline V gene, CDR1 is SGHRS and CDR2 is YFSETQ. Trimming removed 0 bases from V and 8 bases from J; junction bases left unmatched: 9. CDR3 in amino acids: CASSLVASGGALDEQFF. Written as DNA, the CDR3 is TGCGCCAGCAGCTTGGTGGCTAGCGGGGGGGCCCTGGATGAGCAGTTCTTC.

J is TRBJ1-2 and V is TRBV5-3; possible D gene TRBD1, 5 bases. TRBV5-3 is an ORF; its function is uncertain. CDR3 length: 13 amino acids. Trimming cost V 8 bases and J 6 bases, with 17 bases left between them. The CDR3 nucleotides read TGTGCCAGCAGCATCCGGGGCTCCCATGGCTACACCTTC. Translation gives CASSIRGSHGYTF.

This chain links TRBV4-3 with TRBJ1-1, with D possibly being TRBD1 (5 bases). CDR3 length: 13 amino acids. The V end lost 6 bases, the J end lost 1 base, and 9 bases lay between the germline ends. Germline V gives CDR1 LGHNA, CDR2 YSLEER. The CDR3 coding sequence is TGCGCCAGCAGGGCAAGGGGGAACACTGAAGCTTTCTTT. It yields the protein CASRARGNTEAFF.

V and J are TRBV10-3 and TRBJ1-1, with D possibly TRBD1 on 5 matching bases. Germline loops: CDR1 ENHRY, CDR2 SYGVKD. CDR3 length: 15 residues. V was trimmed by 0 bases and J by 3 bases, leaving 11 bases between them. For the CDR3, the DNA is TGTGCCATCAGTGAGTCGGGGGATTGGGACACTGAAGCTTTCTTT. It translates to CAISESGDWDTEAFF.

This clone was counted once. This chain links TRBV6-5 with TRBJ1-2; a weak D match, TRBD1 (5 bases). The CDR3 extends over 15 amino acids. Germline CDR1 MNHEY, CDR2 SVGAGI. Trimming took off 3 bases at V and 3 bases at J, with 14 bases between the two ends. The CDR3 loop reads CASSYPNGGHYGYTF. CDR3 in DNA: TGTGCCAGCAGTTATCCCAACGGGGGTCACTATGGCTACACCTTC.

This clone occurred a few times. The chain joins TRBV4-1 to TRBJ2-7; D possibly corresponds to TRBD2 (6 bases). The CDR3 contains 15 residues. The ends were cut back, 5 bases at V and 3 bases at J, with 17 bases in the middle. The germline V gene encodes CDR1 MGHRA and CDR2 YSYEKL. The CDR3 loop reads CASSGEVAVYYEQYF. DNA for the CDR3: TGCGCCAGCAGCGGGGAAGTAGCGGTGTACTACGAGCAGTACTTC.